A selection of T cell receptor beta chains follows, all from one sample in a study of blood T cell repertoires in COVID-19. Measured with immunoSEQ multiplex PCR; TCRdb has only the in-frame clones, and not every one. The data show 110,000 or so clones, with more than 75% seen just once and about 8.1% held by the top ten. What was sequenced was peripheral blood. The origin of the receptors is a middle-aged woman with acute or convalescent COVID-19. Each CDR3 is given with its conserved first and last residue. D genes are given only for firm matches. Some rows mark clone size as missing; the rest say once, few, many or name a class of expanded clone.

j_gene	v_gene	abundance	d_gene	CDR3nt	CDR3aa
TRBJ1-1	TRBV10-3	-	-	TGTGCCATCAGCCTGGACAGTCTCCAAGCTTTCTTT	CAISLDSLQAFF
TRBJ2-7	TRBV4-2	-	-	TGTGCCAGCAGCCGAGACAGGATCTCCTACGAGCAGTACTTC	CASSRDRISYEQYF
TRBJ2-7	TRBV30	-	-	TGTGCCTGGAGTGCCGGGGTCTACGAGCAGTACTTC	CAWSAGVYEQYF
TRBJ2-1	TRBV7-3	-	TRBD2	TGTGCCAGCAGCCCCTGGGGACTACCTCACAATGAGCAGTTCTTC	CASSPWGLPHNEQFF
TRBJ2-2	TRBV5-6	-	-	TGTGCCAGCAGCTTGGTCCCGGGAGCGAACACCGGGGAGCTGTTTTTT	CASSLVPGANTGELFF
TRBJ1-1	TRBV9	-	-	TGTGCCAGCAGCGTAGCACACAACACTGAAGCTTTCTTT	CASSVAHNTEAFF
TRBJ2-3	TRBV4-1	-	TRBD2	TGCGCCAGCGGTATGACTAGCGGAACCACAGATACGCAGTATTTT	CASGMTSGTTDTQYF
TRBJ1-1	TRBV5-6	once	TRBD1	TGTGCCAGCAGCATCGCCAGGGGGTGGGACACTGAAGCTTTCTTT	CASSIARGWDTEAFF
TRBJ2-4	TRBV7-9	-	-	TGTGCCAGCAGCATAACGAGCGGGCGCGAGGACATTCAGTACTTC	CASSITSGREDIQYF
TRBJ2-4	TRBV2	-	-	TGTGCCAGCAGAGCCGGGAATCACAATTTAGCCAAAAACATTCAGTACTTC	CASRAGNHNLAKNIQYF
TRBJ2-1	TRBV7-9	-	-	TGTGCCAGCAGCGCCACCGTCAGTACGGGAGAGCAGTTCTTC	CASSATVSTGEQFF
TRBJ1-5	TRBV6-4	-	-	TGTGCCAGCAGTGACTCGAGACAGGTTGATCAGCCCCAGCATTTT	CASSDSRQVDQPQHF
TRBJ2-5	TRBV5-1	-	-	TGCGCCAGCAGCCCACAGGGTTATGGGCAAGAGACCCAGTACTTC	CASSPQGYGQETQYF
TRBJ1-2	TRBV11-2	-	-	TGTGCCAGCAGCTTGTCCCTGGGTTCGGGGTTGGTTGGCTACACCTTC	CASSLSLGSGLVGYTF